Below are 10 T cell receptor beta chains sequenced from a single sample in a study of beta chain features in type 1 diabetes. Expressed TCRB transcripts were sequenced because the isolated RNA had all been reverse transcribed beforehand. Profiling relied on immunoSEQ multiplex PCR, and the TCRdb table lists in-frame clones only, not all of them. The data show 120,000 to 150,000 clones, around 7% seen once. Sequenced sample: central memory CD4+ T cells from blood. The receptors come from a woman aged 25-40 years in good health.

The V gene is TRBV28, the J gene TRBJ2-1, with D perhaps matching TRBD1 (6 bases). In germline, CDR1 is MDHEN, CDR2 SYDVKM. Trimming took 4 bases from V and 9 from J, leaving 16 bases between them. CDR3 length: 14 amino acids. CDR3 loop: CASSSIGGRGEQFF. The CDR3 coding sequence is TGTGCCAGCAGTTCAATAGGGGGTCGCGGTGAGCAGTTCTTC.

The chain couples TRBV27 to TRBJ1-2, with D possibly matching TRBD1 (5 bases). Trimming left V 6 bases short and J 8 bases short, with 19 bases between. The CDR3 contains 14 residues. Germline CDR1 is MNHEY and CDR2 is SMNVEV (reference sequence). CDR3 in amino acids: CASRGTGGILGYTF. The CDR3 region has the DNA TGTGCCAGCAGAGGGACCGGGGGAATTTTAGGCTACACCTTC.

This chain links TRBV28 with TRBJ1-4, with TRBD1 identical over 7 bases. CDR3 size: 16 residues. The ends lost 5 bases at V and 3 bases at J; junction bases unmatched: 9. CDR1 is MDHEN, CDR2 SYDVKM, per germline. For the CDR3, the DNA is TGTGCCAGCAGTAAACGACAGGGACGCGCTAATGAAAAACTGTTTTTT. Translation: CASSKRQGRANEKLFF.

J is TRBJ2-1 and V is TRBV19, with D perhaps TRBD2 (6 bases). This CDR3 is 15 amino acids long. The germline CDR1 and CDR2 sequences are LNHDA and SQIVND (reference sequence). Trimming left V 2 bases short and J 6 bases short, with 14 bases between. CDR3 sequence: CASSIPGSWGNEQFF. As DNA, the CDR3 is TGTGCCAGTAGTATACCCGGGAGCTGGGGCAATGAGCAGTTCTTC.

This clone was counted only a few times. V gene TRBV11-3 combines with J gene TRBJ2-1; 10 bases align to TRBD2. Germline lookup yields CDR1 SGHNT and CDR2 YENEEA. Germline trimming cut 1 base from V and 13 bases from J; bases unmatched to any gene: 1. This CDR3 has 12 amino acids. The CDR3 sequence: CASSLASGGQFF. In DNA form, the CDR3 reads TGTGCCAGCAGCTTAGCTAGCGGGGGCCAGTTCTTC.

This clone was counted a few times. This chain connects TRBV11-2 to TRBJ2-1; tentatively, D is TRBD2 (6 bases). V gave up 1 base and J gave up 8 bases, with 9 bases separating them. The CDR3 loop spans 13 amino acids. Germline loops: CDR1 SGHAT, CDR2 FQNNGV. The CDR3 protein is CASSLAGLDEQFF. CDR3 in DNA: TGTGCCAGCAGCTTAGCGGGACTCGATGAGCAGTTCTTC.

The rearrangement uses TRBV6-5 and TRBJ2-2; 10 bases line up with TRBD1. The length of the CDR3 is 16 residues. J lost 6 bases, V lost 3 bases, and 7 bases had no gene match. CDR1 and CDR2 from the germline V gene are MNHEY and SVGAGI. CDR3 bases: TGTGCCAGCAGTTATTTTGGACAGGGGGGGTCCGGGGAGCTGTTTTTT. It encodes CASSYFGQGGSGELFF.

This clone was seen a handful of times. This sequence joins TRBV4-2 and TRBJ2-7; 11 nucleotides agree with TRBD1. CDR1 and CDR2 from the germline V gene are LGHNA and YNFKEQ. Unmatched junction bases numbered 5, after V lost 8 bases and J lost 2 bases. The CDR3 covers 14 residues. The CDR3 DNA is TGTGCCAGCGTAGGACAGGGGGCCGCCTACGAGCAGTACTTC. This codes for CASVGQGAAYEQYF.

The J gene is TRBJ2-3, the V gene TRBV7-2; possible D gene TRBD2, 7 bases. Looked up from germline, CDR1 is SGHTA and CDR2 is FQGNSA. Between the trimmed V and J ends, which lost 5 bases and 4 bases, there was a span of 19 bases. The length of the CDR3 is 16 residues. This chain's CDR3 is CASSPQGPSGSDTQYF. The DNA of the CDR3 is TGTGCCAGCAGCCCCCAGGGGCCTAGCGGTTCAGATACGCAGTATTTT. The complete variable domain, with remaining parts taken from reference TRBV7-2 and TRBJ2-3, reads GAGVSQSPSNKVTEKGKDVELRCDPISGHTALYWYRQSLGQGLEFLIYFQGNSAPDKSGLPSDRFSAERTGGSVSTLTIQRTQQEDSAVYLCASSPQGPSGSDTQYFGPGTRLTVL.

The CDR3 nucleotides read TGTGCCAGCAGTTTCAAACGGGGTAGCAATCAGCCCCAGCATTTT. It translates to CASSFKRGSNQPQHF. This chain joins TRBV28 and TRBJ1-5; D gene unclear. Germline lookup yields CDR1 MDHEN and CDR2 SYDVKM. V lost 3 bases to trimming and J lost 0 bases, with 9 bases between them. The CDR3 is 15 amino acids.